Each of the 7 T cell receptor beta chains below was sequenced from the same sample in a study of blood T cell repertoires in COVID-19. Repertoires were generated with immunoSEQ multiplex PCR, while TCRdb's copy carries only in-frame clones and drops some. The profile shows 60,000 to 85,000 clones, around 75% of them singletons. Source material: peripheral blood. Source of these receptors: a man in his 70s with acute or convalescent COVID-19.

The J gene is TRBJ1-5, the V gene TRBV7-2; perhaps TRBD1 as D (6 bases). Germline V gene data show CDR1 as SGHTA and CDR2 as FQGNSA. The V and J ends lost 5 bases and 3 bases respectively, with 14 bases between them. The CDR3 is 15 residues long. The CDR3 loop is CASSPQGNLNQPQHF. As DNA, the CDR3 is TGTGCCAGCAGCCCACAGGGAAATCTCAATCAGCCCCAGCATTTT.

The V and J genes are TRBV27 and TRBJ2-7; 9 nucleotides agree with TRBD1. Germline V gene lookup returns CDR1 MNHEY and CDR2 SMNVEV (reference sequence). CDR3 length equals 15 residues. Trimming at V came to 0 bases and at J to 6 bases, leaving 6 bases not matched to a gene. In DNA, the CDR3 is TGTGCCAGCAGTTTATCGGGGACAGGGTTAGGCGAGCAGTACTTC. Translating gives CASSLSGTGLGEQYF.

There are a few counts of this clone. The chain links TRBV10-3 to TRBJ2-3; D is perhaps TRBD2 (6 bases). The CDR3 spans 14 residues. Germline loops: CDR1 ENHRY, CDR2 SYGVKD. V lost 8 bases to trimming and J lost 1 base, with 13 bases between them. CDR3 nucleotide sequence: TGTGCCATCCGGGGCGGGGCTGGCACAGATACGCAGTATTTT. Translation: CAIRGGAGTDTQYF.

The gene calls are TRBV12-3 or TRBV12-4 and TRBJ1-2; D unclear. The CDR3 has 13 residues. Trimming removed 3 bases from V and 0 bases from J, with 5 bases in between. CDR3 amino acids: CASSFSANYGYTF. The CDR3 DNA is TGTGCCAGCAGTTTCTCAGCTAACTATGGCTACACCTTC.

In its sample, this clone was seen a few times. This sequence joins TRBV28 and TRBJ1-6; 8 bases align to TRBD1. The germline CDR1 and CDR2 sequences are MDHEN and SYDVKM. This CDR3 contains 15 residues. V lost 8 bases and J lost 11; bases outside the gene matches: 14. CDR3 sequence reads: CASGKPGQELPPLHF. The DNA of the CDR3 is TGTGCCAGCGGCAAACCGGGACAGGAGTTGCCACCCCTCCACTTT. Based on the CDR3 plus reference TRBV28 and TRBJ1-6, the full variable domain is DVKVTQSSRYLVKRTGEKVFLECVQDMDHENMFWYRQDPGLGLRLIYFSYDVKMKEKGDIPEGYSVSREKKERFSLILESASTNQTSMYLCASGKPGQELPPLHFGNGTRLTVT.

This clone showed up just a few times. This chain connects TRBV10-3 to TRBJ1-2, with a tentative D call TRBD1 (6 bases). Germline loops: CDR1 ENHRY, CDR2 SYGVKD. There are 15 residues in the CDR3. V lost 6 bases, J lost 4 bases, and 18 bases lay in between. In nucleotides, the CDR3 is TGTGCCATCAGCCCCATGACGGACAGCCTCTATGGCTACACCTTC. It yields the protein CAISPMTDSLYGYTF.

V usage is TRBV19 and J usage is TRBJ2-7, with D possibly TRBD1 on 5 matching bases. In germline, CDR1 is LNHDA, CDR2 SQIVND (reference sequence). Trimming pared 3 bases from V and 0 bases from J, leaving 9 bases between. The CDR3 runs 14 residues. CDR3 protein: CASSIGASSYEQYF. CDR3 coding DNA: TGTGCCAGTAGTATTGGGGCCAGCTCCTACGAGCAGTACTTC.